The 9 T cell receptor beta chains below all came from one sample that was sequenced in a study of vaccination and CD4 T cells after COVID-19. The study sequenced cultured CD4+ T cell DNA using the Oncomine TCR Beta short-read assay. TCRdb re-called the PCR reads through MiXCR, storing one row per CDR3 protein. The table includes fewer than 18,000 distinct CDR3 sequences, 53% detected once. Their specific antigens are unknown. Treatment meaning: roughly 10-day PBMC culture with coronavirus spike peptide pools or control peptides (ViraFEST assay). Sequenced material: CD4+ T cells from blood, cultured in vitro. All receptors derive from a human donor who had recovered from COVID-19.

The V gene is TRBV20-1, the J gene TRBJ1-4; D is undetermined. The CDR3 covers 14 residues. Germline CDR1 DFQATT, CDR2 SNEGSKA (reference sequence). V was cut by 5 bases and J by 10 bases, with 20 bases left in between. Written as DNA, the CDR3 is TGCAGTGCTGCCCAAACATCCGATCGAGGAAAACTGTTTTTT. Residues: CSAAQTSDRGKLFF.

The chain joins TRBV28 to TRBJ1-5; tentatively, D is TRBD1 (6 bases). The CDR3 spans 14 residues. V dropped 6 bases and J dropped 7 bases, with 16 bases sitting between them. Per the germline V gene, CDR1 is MDHEN and CDR2 is SYDVKM. The CDR3 spells CASRLLQGRQPQHF. The CDR3, as DNA: TGTGCCAGCAGATTACTACAGGGCAGGCAGCCCCAGCATTTT.

The CDR3 DNA reads TGTGCCAGCAGCTTAGAACGGCGGGGGGGCACAGATACGCAGTATTTT. As protein: CASSLERRGGTDTQYF. The V and J genes are TRBV11-2 and TRBJ2-3; 8 positions agree with TRBD2. The CDR3 has 16 amino acids. V shed 0 bases, J shed 1 base, and the junction held 3 bases outside the gene matches. In germline, CDR1 is SGHAT, CDR2 FQNNGV. Combining the CDR3 with reference TRBV11-2 and TRBJ2-3 gives the whole variable domain EAGVAQSPRYKIIEKRQSVAFWCNPISGHATLYWYQQILGQGPKLLIQFQNNGVVDDSQLPKDRFSAERLKGVDSTLKIQPAKLEDSAVYLCASSLERRGGTDTQYFGPGTRLTVL.

This chain connects TRBV20-1 to TRBJ2-3; 12 bases are shared with TRBD2. With 2 bases clipped from V and 4 bases from J, the junction kept 4 bases outside the gene matches. Germline V gene sequence: CDR1 DFQATT, CDR2 SNEGSKA (reference sequence). The CDR3 contains 15 residues. In nucleotides, the CDR3 is TGCAGTGCTAGAAGGACTAGCGGGACGGCAGATACGCAGTATTTT. It specifies CSARRTSGTADTQYF.

This clonotype was counted a few times. This chain connects TRBV7-9 to TRBJ1-1, with a possible D match to TRBD1 (6 bases). V lost 1 base and J lost 9, with 12 bases in between. CDR1 is SEHNR and CDR2 is FQNEAQ in the germline V gene (reference sequence). CDR3 length equals 13 residues. The CDR3 DNA is TGTGCCAGCAGCTTAGGTGGAGGGGGGAAAGCTTTCTTT. Its protein product is CASSLGGGGKAFF.

The chain carries TRBV20-1 and TRBJ2-1; D unclear. Trimming removed 3 bases from V and 0 bases from J, with 15 bases in between. Germline lookup yields CDR1 DFQATT and CDR2 SNEGSKA (reference sequence). The CDR3 is made up of 16 amino acids. The CDR3: CSAREPYTSSYNEQFF. The CDR3 coding sequence is TGCAGTGCTAGGGAACCCTACACCAGCTCCTACAATGAGCAGTTCTTC.

This clonotype was seen once. The V and J genes are TRBV28 and TRBJ1-1, with TRBD1 identical over 11 bases. Germline CDR1 is MDHEN and CDR2 is SYDVKM. V lost 3 bases to trimming and J lost 4 bases; unmatched junction nucleotides: 4. This CDR3 region has 15 residues. CDR3 DNA: TGTGCCAGCAGTTTCGCAGGACAGGGGGCCACTGAAGCTTTCTTT. It is translated as CASSFAGQGATEAFF.

This chain uses TRBV6-1 with TRBJ2-5, with D perhaps TRBD1 (6 bases). V lost 4 bases and J lost 4, with 10 bases in between. Germline V gene data show CDR1 as MNHNS and CDR2 as SASEGT. The CDR3 is made up of 13 amino acids. CDR3 bases: TGTGCCAGCAGTGTACAGGGTCGAGAGACCCAGTACTTC. Residues: CASSVQGRETQYF.

This chain connects TRBV7-3 to TRBJ2-1, with D possibly matching TRBD1 (5 bases). V gave up 6 bases and J gave up 0 bases, with 15 bases separating them. This CDR3 has 16 residues. CDR1 SGHTA and CDR2 FQGTGA come from the germline V gene. CDR3 nucleotide sequence: TGTGCCAGCAGGCCCCCTAGGGGAATCTCCTACAATGAGCAGTTCTTC. It is translated as CASRPPRGISYNEQFF.